The rows below give T cell receptor beta chains drawn from one sample of a study of CD8+ T cells in alopecia areata. Profiled with immunoSEQ multiplex PCR; TCRdb holds only in-frame clones, not every one. The repertoire holds under 250,000 clones, about three fifths seen once, with around 0.44% in the top ten. The sample consisted of CD4+ T cells sorted from blood, taken at week 0. The receptors were sampled from a human donor with alopecia areata. CDR3s include the opening cysteine and the closing phenylalanine or tryptophan. Fields, in order: J gene, D gene, clone size, V gene, CDR3 protein, CDR3 DNA. A D gene is named only where the DNA matches it firmly. Clone sizes are given selectively: once, few, many, or a class where the clone is expanded.

j_call: TRBJ1-2; d_call: TRBD1; clone_size: NA; v_call: TRBV4-2; cdr3_aa: CASSPGTGLGYGYTF; cdr3_nt: TGTGCCAGCAGCCCAGGGACAGGACTGGGGTATGGCTACACCTTC
j_call: TRBJ1-6; d_call: NA; clone_size: NA; v_call: TRBV9; cdr3_aa: CASSLGTDNSPLHF; cdr3_nt: TGTGCCAGCAGCCTCGGGACGGACAATTCACCCCTCCACTTT
j_call: TRBJ1-1; d_call: NA; clone_size: NA; v_call: TRBV30; cdr3_aa: CAWSVGSEGNTEAFF; cdr3_nt: TGTGCCTGGAGTGTAGGAAGTGAGGGGAACACTGAAGCTTTCTTT
j_call: TRBJ1-1; d_call: TRBD1; clone_size: NA; v_call: TRBV20-1; cdr3_aa: CSAGQGTEAFF; cdr3_nt: TGCAGTGCTGGACAGGGAACTGAAGCTTTCTTT
j_call: TRBJ2-1; d_call: TRBD1; clone_size: few; v_call: TRBV15; cdr3_aa: CATSRDSPGTGRQFF; cdr3_nt: TGTGCCACCAGCAGAGATTCCCCCGGGACAGGAAGGCAGTTCTTC
j_call: TRBJ2-5; d_call: TRBD2; clone_size: NA; v_call: TRBV5-1; cdr3_aa: CASSLRTSGRGETQYF; cdr3_nt: TGCGCCAGCAGCTTGAGAACTAGCGGGAGGGGAGAGACCCAGTACTTC
j_call: TRBJ2-1; d_call: NA; clone_size: NA; v_call: TRBV30; cdr3_aa: CAWSVLVGSYNEQFF; cdr3_nt: TGTGCCTGGAGTGTACTAGTGGGATCCTACAATGAGCAGTTCTTC
j_call: TRBJ1-1; d_call: NA; clone_size: once; v_call: TRBV29-1; cdr3_aa: CSVGSQGEAFF; cdr3_nt: TGCAGCGTTGGGTCTCAAGGTGAAGCTTTCTTT
j_call: TRBJ2-2; d_call: NA; clone_size: NA; v_call: TRBV29-1; cdr3_aa: CSVGGFNTGELFF; cdr3_nt: TGCAGCGTTGGCGGGTTTAACACCGGGGAGCTGTTTTTT
j_call: TRBJ1-2; d_call: NA; clone_size: once; v_call: TRBV18; cdr3_aa: CASSHSNQGIDGYTF; cdr3_nt: TGTGCCAGCTCACACTCGAACCAGGGGATTGATGGCTACACCTTC
j_call: TRBJ1-5; d_call: NA; clone_size: NA; v_call: TRBV5-5; cdr3_aa: CASSAKQGAQPQHF; cdr3_nt: TGTGCCAGCAGCGCAAAACAGGGCGCGCAGCCCCAGCATTTT
j_call: TRBJ2-1; d_call: NA; clone_size: NA; v_call: TRBV7-2; cdr3_aa: CASSLGLANEQFF; cdr3_nt: TGTGCCAGCAGCTTAGGGTTAGCAAATGAGCAGTTCTTC
j_call: TRBJ2-7; d_call: TRBD1; clone_size: few; v_call: TRBV5-4; cdr3_aa: CASRGQGGYEQYF; cdr3_nt: TGTGCCAGCAGGGGACAGGGTGGGTACGAGCAGTACTTC
j_call: TRBJ2-3; d_call: TRBD2; clone_size: NA; v_call: TRBV30; cdr3_aa: CAWNQAGGGTQYF; cdr3_nt: TGTGCCTGGAACCAAGCGGGAGGAGGCACGCAGTATTTT
j_call: TRBJ2-2; d_call: NA; clone_size: NA; v_call: TRBV27; cdr3_aa: CASSLGGYSTGELFF; cdr3_nt: TGTGCCAGCAGTTTGGGCGGGTACAGTACCGGGGAGCTGTTTTTT
j_call: TRBJ2-3; d_call: NA; clone_size: few; v_call: TRBV9; cdr3_aa: CASSTGALSMDF; cdr3_nt: TGTGCCAGCAGTACCGGGGCGCTAAGTATGGATTTT
j_call: TRBJ2-3; d_call: NA; clone_size: NA; v_call: TRBV5-4; cdr3_aa: CASSLFGTDTQYF; cdr3_nt: TGTGCCAGCAGCCTTTTTGGCACAGATACGCAGTATTTT
j_call: TRBJ1-1; d_call: NA; clone_size: NA; v_call: TRBV6-5; cdr3_aa: CASSYGGYTEAFF; cdr3_nt: TGTGCCAGCAGTTACGGGGGTTACACTGAAGCTTTCTTT
j_call: TRBJ1-2; d_call: NA; clone_size: NA; v_call: TRBV9; cdr3_aa: CASSVGATGGYGYTF; cdr3_nt: TGTGCCAGCAGCGTAGGGGCGACAGGAGGGTATGGCTACACCTTC
j_call: TRBJ2-1; d_call: NA; clone_size: NA; v_call: TRBV30; cdr3_aa: CAWSVDRYYRGSYNEQFF; cdr3_nt: TGTGCCTGGAGTGTAGATAGGTATTACCGTGGGTCCTACAATGAGCAGTTCTTC
j_call: TRBJ2-4; d_call: TRBD1; clone_size: many; v_call: TRBV6-1; cdr3_aa: CASSDTKGQNLAKNIQYF; cdr3_nt: TGTGCCAGCAGTGATACAAAGGGACAGAACCTAGCCAAAAACATTCAGTACTTC
j_call: TRBJ1-4; d_call: TRBD1; clone_size: NA; v_call: TRBV29-1; cdr3_aa: CSVQGAIEKLFF; cdr3_nt: TGCAGCGTGCAGGGGGCGATCGAAAAACTGTTTTTT
j_call: TRBJ1-5; d_call: NA; clone_size: NA; v_call: TRBV2; cdr3_aa: CASTRSGRDNQPQHF; cdr3_nt: TGTGCCAGCACCAGGTCGGGGCGAGACAATCAGCCCCAGCATTTT
j_call: TRBJ2-7; d_call: NA; clone_size: NA; v_call: TRBV4-1; cdr3_aa: CASSQPGQTYEQYF; cdr3_nt: TGCGCCAGCAGCCAACCAGGACAGACATACGAGCAGTACTTC
j_call: TRBJ2-3; d_call: NA; clone_size: NA; v_call: TRBV4-2; cdr3_aa: CASSPPRGLDTQYF; cdr3_nt: TGTGCCAGCAGCCCCCCTAGGGGCCTGGATACGCAGTATTTT
j_call: TRBJ2-1; d_call: TRBD2; clone_size: NA; v_call: TRBV2; cdr3_aa: CASRGTSGGTQFF; cdr3_nt: TGTGCCAGCAGAGGGACTAGCGGGGGGACCCAGTTCTTC
j_call: TRBJ1-2; d_call: TRBD1; clone_size: NA; v_call: TRBV7-8; cdr3_aa: CASSLGGTVTNYGYTF; cdr3_nt: TGTGCCAGCAGCTTAGGGGGGACAGTCACTAACTATGGCTACACCTTC
j_call: TRBJ2-1; d_call: TRBD1; clone_size: NA; v_call: TRBV25-1; cdr3_aa: CASTDRVYNEQFF; cdr3_nt: TGTGCCAGCACGGACAGGGTCTACAATGAGCAGTTCTTC
j_call: TRBJ1-5; d_call: TRBD1; clone_size: NA; v_call: TRBV7-9; cdr3_aa: CASSPGTAEFNQPQHF; cdr3_nt: TGTGCCAGCAGCCCAGGGACAGCTGAATTCAATCAGCCCCAGCATTTT
j_call: TRBJ1-5; d_call: NA; clone_size: NA; v_call: TRBV15; cdr3_aa: CATSRARADSNQPQHF; cdr3_nt: TGTGCCACCAGCAGAGCTAGGGCCGATAGCAATCAGCCCCAGCATTTT